Listed below are T cell receptor beta chains from one sample, sequenced in a study of T-cell memory formation after mild COVID-19. TCRdb re-called the 5' RACE reads with MiXCR, one entry per CDR3 protein. The table shows 380,000 or so distinct CDR3 sequences, with approximately 14% occurring only once. The sequenced sample consisted of PBMCs or a T cell subset sorted from them (not recorded which). Receptors were obtained from a man younger than 35 who had mild COVID-19 (a few samples of this study predate the infection). Cell type and time point are not known. The CDR3 runs from the conserved cysteine through the conserved F or W. A D gene is named only where the DNA matches it firmly. Not every row has a clone size; where given, it reads once, few, many or a size class.

CDR3 protein	CDR3 DNA	D gene	V gene	J gene	clone size
CASSPTSEGQNTEAFF	TGTGCCAGCAGCCCAACTAGCGAGGGACAGAACACTGAAGCTTTCTTT	NA	TRBV7-2	TRBJ1-1	NA
CASRGDGAGYTF	TGTGCCAGCAGGGGGGACGGGGCCGGCTACACCTTC	NA	TRBV2	TRBJ1-2	NA
CASSQAGEGADTQYF	TGTGCCAGCAGCCAAGCAGGGGAGGGTGCAGATACGCAGTATTTT	NA	TRBV7-3	TRBJ2-3	NA
CSARDRVDGTIYF	TGCAGTGCTAGAGACAGGGTGGATGGCACCATATATTTT	NA	TRBV20-1	TRBJ1-3	NA
CATSRENTGTEAFF	TGTGCCACCAGCAGAGAAAACACCGGAACTGAAGCTTTCTTT	NA	TRBV15	TRBJ1-1	few
CSVEVWQGAATDTQYF	TGCAGCGTTGAAGTGTGGCAGGGGGCCGCGACAGATACGCAGTATTTT	TRBD1	TRBV29-1	TRBJ2-3	few
CASSQQANQPQHF	TGTGCCAGCAGCCAACAGGCGAATCAGCCCCAGCATTTT	NA	TRBV3-1	TRBJ1-5	NA
CASRLGRGNTIYF	TGTGCCAGCAGACTAGGTAGAGGAAACACCATATATTTT	NA	TRBV2	TRBJ1-3	few
CASNTLSTDTQYF	TGTGCCAGCAATACCCTTAGCACAGATACGCAGTATTTT	NA	TRBV2	TRBJ2-3	few
CASSLGLAGGRAKNIQYF	TGTGCCAGCAGCTTGGGACTAGCGGGGGGGAGAGCCAAAAACATTCAGTACTTC	TRBD2	TRBV7-2	TRBJ2-4	few
CATSDLGLAGGLDTQYF	TGTGCCACCAGTGATTTGGGACTAGCGGGGGGCCTAGATACGCAGTATTTT	TRBD2	TRBV24-1	TRBJ2-3	few
CASSPLAGGLTDTQYF	TGTGCCAGCAGTCCTCTAGCGGGGGGGCTCACAGATACGCAGTATTTT	TRBD2	TRBV7-2	TRBJ2-3	few
CASSAGGHSYNEQFF	TGCGCCAGCAGCGCCGGGGGTCACTCCTACAATGAGCAGTTCTTC	NA	TRBV5-1	TRBJ2-1	many
CALRPSTGSDTEAFF	TGTGCCCTCCGCCCCTCCACAGGGTCCGACACTGAAGCTTTCTTT	NA	TRBV10-3	TRBJ1-1	few
CASCVGSTSYNEQFF	TGCGCCAGCTGTGTGGGGTCTACCAGCTACAATGAGCAGTTCTTC	NA	TRBV5-1	TRBJ2-1	few
CASSSIRQGRADTQYF	TGTGCCAGCAGCTCCATCCGACAGGGGCGAGCAGATACGCAGTATTTT	TRBD1	TRBV11-2	TRBJ2-3	few
CASSQDGREHEQFF	TGCGCCAGCAGCCAAGACGGCAGGGAACATGAGCAGTTCTTC	NA	TRBV4-3	TRBJ2-1	NA
CSVRARSTGELFF	TGCAGCGTCCGGGCAAGGAGCACCGGGGAGCTGTTTTTT	NA	TRBV29-1	TRBJ2-2	NA
CASSQRGVSDTQYF	TGTGCCAGCAGCCAGCGCGGGGTCTCAGATACGCAGTATTTT	NA	TRBV14	TRBJ2-3	NA
CATCIGISTDTQYF	TGTGCCACTTGTATCGGGATAAGCACAGATACGCAGTATTTT	NA	TRBV12-3/TRBV12-4	TRBJ2-3	few
CSARPPVGLAAYNEQFF	TGCAGTGCTAGACCCCCAGTGGGACTAGCGGCCTACAATGAGCAGTTCTTC	TRBD2	TRBV20-1	TRBJ2-1	few
CASSLTYSGANVLTF	TGTGCCAGCAGCTTAACCTACTCTGGGGCCAACGTCCTGACTTTC	NA	TRBV7-2	TRBJ2-6	NA
CASRTSTMNTEAFF	TGTGCCAGCAGGACCAGTACCATGAACACTGAAGCTTTCTTT	NA	TRBV5-4	TRBJ1-1	few
CAIRGGISSAETGELFF	TGTGCCATCAGGGGCGGAATCTCTTCGGCGGAGACCGGGGAGCTGTTTTTT	NA	TRBV10-3	TRBJ2-2	few
CASSTRTGTETQYF	TGTGCCAGCAGCACCAGGACAGGGACAGAGACCCAGTACTTC	TRBD1	TRBV12-3/TRBV12-4	TRBJ2-5	NA
CSANGGLDQPQHF	TGCAGTGCTAACGGGGGGCTGGATCAGCCCCAGCATTTT	NA	TRBV20-1	TRBJ1-5	few
CASRLGLDNEQFF	TGCGCCAGCAGGCTGGGACTTGACAATGAGCAGTTCTTC	NA	TRBV5-1	TRBJ2-1	few
CASSLGTGLVGNQPQHF	TGTGCCAGCAGCCTCGGGACAGGGTTGGTTGGCAATCAGCCCCAGCATTTT	TRBD1	TRBV6-6	TRBJ1-5	few
CASSGTGSLTEAFF	TGTGCCAGCAGTGGGACAGGGAGTCTCACTGAAGCTTTCTTT	TRBD1	TRBV25-1	TRBJ1-1	few
CSVEDGYTEAFF	TGCAGCGTTGAGGACGGCTACACTGAAGCTTTCTTT	NA	TRBV29-1	TRBJ1-1	few
CASSPSSGGSNQPQHF	TGTGCCAGCAGTCCCTCCTCGGGGGGGAGCAATCAGCCCCAGCATTTT	NA	TRBV6-6	TRBJ1-5	few
CASSYSGQGHYGYTF	TGTGCCAGCAGTTACTCGGGACAGGGGCACTATGGCTACACCTTC	TRBD1	TRBV6-5	TRBJ1-2	NA
CASSLTPGDTEAFF	TGTGCCAGCAGCTTAACCCCAGGGGACACTGAAGCTTTCTTT	NA	TRBV7-3	TRBJ1-1	NA
CASSQFGYNEQFF	TGCGCCAGCAGCCAATTTGGGTACAATGAGCAGTTCTTC	NA	TRBV4-1	TRBJ2-1	NA
CASSLGGSDTEAFF	TGTGCCAGCAGCCTAGGGGGGTCGGACACTGAAGCTTTCTTT	NA	TRBV3-1	TRBJ1-1	NA
CSVAEEGVTGELFF	TGCAGCGTTGCTGAAGAGGGGGTCACCGGGGAGCTGTTTTTT	NA	TRBV29-1	TRBJ2-2	NA
CASAPWGSQETQYF	TGTGCTAGCGCCCCTTGGGGGTCACAAGAGACCCAGTACTTC	NA	TRBV7-7	TRBJ2-5	few
CASSLGGWNTEAFF	TGCGCCAGCAGCTTGGGAGGGTGGAACACTGAAGCTTTCTTT	NA	TRBV5-1	TRBJ1-1	many
CASSFSASGQETQYF	TGTGCCAGCAGCTTTAGTGCTAGCGGGCAAGAGACCCAGTACTTC	TRBD2	TRBV7-2	TRBJ2-5	few
CASSQDLPRGFGANVLTF	TGTGCCAGCAGCCAAGACCTCCCCAGAGGTTTCGGGGCCAACGTCCTGACTTTC	NA	TRBV14	TRBJ2-6	NA
CASSKDPTTQVWYCGYTF	TGTGCCAGCAGCAAAGACCCCACCACCCAGGTTTGGTACTGTGGCTACACCTTC	NA	TRBV21-1	TRBJ1-2	few
CAAGGLAGGPQYF	TGTGCCGCAGGGGGACTAGCGGGGGGCCCCCAGTACTTC	TRBD2	TRBV6-2/TRBV6-3	TRBJ2-4	few
CASSLNPGGQGRKLFF	TGTGCCAGCAGCTTAAACCCGGGGGGACAGGGAAGAAAACTGTTTTTT	TRBD1	TRBV11-2	TRBJ1-4	few
CSARDARKGDQPQHF	TGCAGTGCTAGAGATGCGAGGAAAGGGGATCAGCCCCAGCATTTT	NA	TRBV20-1	TRBJ1-5	NA
CASSQGELSLTDTQYF	TGCGCCAGCAGCCAAGGGGAGTTGTCCCTGACAGATACGCAGTATTTT	NA	TRBV4-1	TRBJ2-3	NA
CASSQDRPGTTGELFF	TGTGCCAGCAGCCAAGATCGTCCAGGGACTACGGGGGAGCTGTTTTTT	TRBD2	TRBV3-1	TRBJ2-2	few
CSARDLGELFF	TGCAGTGCTAGAGATCTCGGGGAGCTGTTTTTT	NA	TRBV20-1	TRBJ2-2	few
CATLTGVDEQYF	TGTGCCACCCTGACAGGGGTAGACGAGCAGTACTTC	TRBD1	TRBV27	TRBJ2-7	NA